These 13 T cell receptor beta chains came from one sample sequenced in a study of STAT5B mutations in CD4+ large granular lymphocyte leukemia. Produced via immunoSEQ multiplex PCR; TCRdb's table is partial and in-frame only. There are about 31,000 clones in the sample; about three quarters occur only once, and approximately 0.99% lies in the top ten. The sample comprised CD4+ T cells from blood buffy coats. The receptors originated from a human donor in good health.

V and J are TRBV5-4 and TRBJ2-5; 9 bases agree with TRBD2. Germline CDR1 and CDR2: SGHNT and YYREEE (reference sequence). The CDR3 covers 17 residues. The V segment lost 0 bases and the J segment 5 bases; nucleotides outside the gene matches: 11. The CDR3 spells CASSLGGSGGVRETQYF. Here the CDR3 DNA reads TGTGCCAGCAGCTTGGGCGGTAGCGGGGGTGTCCGTGAGACCCAGTACTTC.

V gene TRBV5-1 combines with J gene TRBJ2-5, with 8 bases that match TRBD2. This CDR3 comprises 16 residues. CDR1 and CDR2 (germline): SGHRS, YFSETQ. With V trimmed by 0 bases and J by 5 bases, 9 bases remained unmatched. The CDR3 coding sequence is TGCGCCAGCAGCTTGGCCTCGCGGGGGGTTGGTGAGACCCAGTACTTC. It specifies CASSLASRGVGETQYF.

The V and J genes are TRBV6-5 and TRBJ2-5, with 7 bases matching TRBD2. Germline assignment: CDR1 MNHEY and CDR2 SVGAGI. This CDR3 contains 14 residues. The V gene end was trimmed by 2 bases and the J gene end by 2 bases; junction bases not matched to a gene: 2. CDR3 region: CASSYREAQETQYF. The DNA of the CDR3 is TGTGCCAGCAGTTACCGGGAGGCACAAGAGACCCAGTACTTC.

By frequency in the sample, this clone is medium-sized. The V call is TRBV7-9, the J call TRBJ1-3, with D tentatively TRBD1 (6 bases). Germline lookup yields CDR1 SEHNR and CDR2 FQNEAQ (reference sequence). The CDR3 contains 15 residues. Deletions cut 2 bases from V and 8 bases from J, with 16 bases between. The DNA of the CDR3 is TGTGCCAGCAGCTTACGCGGGGGCAAAGAGGACACCATATATTTT. This translates into CASSLRGGKEDTIYF.

The chain carries TRBV28 and TRBJ1-3; D gene unclear. V was shortened by 6 bases and J by 4 bases, with 10 bases between the two germline ends. The germline CDR1 and CDR2 sequences are MDHEN and SYDVKM. The CDR3 is 13 amino acids. DNA of the CDR3: TGTGCCAGCAGAGACCGCCTAGGAAACACCATATATTTT. Amino acid sequence: CASRDRLGNTIYF.

This chain links TRBV4-2 with TRBJ2-5; 12 bases match TRBD2. This CDR3 region has 18 residues. Trimming cost V 1 base and J 5 bases; bases outside gene matches: 11. Germline assignment: CDR1 LGHNA and CDR2 YNFKEQ. CDR3 residues: CASSQGWLAGGPGETQYF. CDR3 DNA sequence: TGTGCCAGCAGCCAAGGGTGGCTAGCGGGAGGGCCGGGGGAGACCCAGTACTTC.

V is TRBV30 and J is TRBJ1-2; 12 positions agree with TRBD1. Germline CDR1 and CDR2: GTSNPN and SVGIG (reference sequence). The CDR3 consists of 14 residues. Trimming cost V 1 base and J 6 bases; bases outside gene matches: 3. The CDR3 region is CAWSGGTGGHGYTF. In nucleotides, the CDR3 is TGTGCCTGGAGTGGAGGGACAGGGGGCCATGGCTACACCTTC.

This chain joins TRBV7-2 and TRBJ2-3; TRBD1 matches at 8 bases. Trimming cost V 4 bases and J 2 bases; bases outside gene matches: 2. CDR1 and CDR2 from the germline V gene are SGHTA and FQGNSA. This CDR3 contains 14 residues. CDR3 DNA: TGTGCCAGCAGCTCGACAGGGGACACAGATACGCAGTATTTT. Its translation: CASSSTGDTDTQYF.

This chain links TRBV18 with TRBJ2-5; D not certain. The ends were cut back, 3 bases at V and 1 base at J, with 6 bases in the middle. Looked up from germline, CDR1 is KGHSH and CDR2 is LQKENI. The CDR3 consists of 13 residues. The CDR3 bases are TGTGCCAGCTCACCGACCTTCCAAGAGACCCAGTACTTC. Amino acid sequence: CASSPTFQETQYF.

This chain connects TRBV19 to TRBJ2-3, with D maybe TRBD2 (6 bases). Trimming stripped 1 base from V and 3 bases from J, with 8 bases between. The CDR3 runs 14 residues. In germline, CDR1 is LNHDA, CDR2 SQIVND (reference sequence). In DNA, the CDR3 is TGTGCCAGTAGTATAGCACTAGCAACAGATACGCAGTATTTT. Its protein product is CASSIALATDTQYF.

The chain recombines TRBV6-5 with TRBJ2-5; no firm D call. V was pared by 6 bases and J by 5 bases, with 10 bases between. This CDR3 has 12 amino acids. CDR1 is MNHEY, CDR2 SVGAGI, per germline. In DNA form, the CDR3 reads TGTGCCAGCAGCCCCCGGTCGGAGACCCAGTACTTC. This codes for CASSPRSETQYF.

This sequence joins TRBV4-3 and TRBJ2-7, with D hard to call. The CDR3 loop spans 13 amino acids. Germline lookup yields CDR1 LGHNA and CDR2 YSLEER. The V gene lost 1 base and the J gene lost 3 bases, with 7 bases spanning the gap. This CDR3 is CASSQVVGYEQYF. The CDR3 DNA reads as TGCGCCAGCAGCCAAGTCGTAGGCTACGAGCAGTACTTC.

The CDR3 sequence is CASSAAGHNQPQHF. CDR3 sequence (DNA): TGTGCCAGTAGTGCTGCCGGGCATAATCAGCCCCAGCATTTT. This chain joins TRBV19 and TRBJ1-5; D gene unclear. Per germline, CDR1 LNHDA and CDR2 SQIVND (reference sequence). V was clipped by 5 bases and J by 4 bases, with 12 bases between them. The CDR3 length is 14 residues.